The 8 T cell receptor beta chains reported below all come from one sample, sequenced in a study of T cell changes during pregnancy in multiple sclerosis. Repertoires were generated with immunoSEQ multiplex PCR, while TCRdb's copy carries only in-frame clones and drops some. The table has under 60,000 clones, roughly 94% seen once. Sequencing was performed on CD4+ T cells from peripheral blood mononuclear cells, taken in the third trimester of pregnancy. The receptors originated from a female donor with multiple sclerosis, enrolled in a pregnancy study.

This clone has just a few counts. This chain uses TRBV10-3 with TRBJ1-1; D possibly corresponds to TRBD1 (6 bases). The V and J ends lost 9 bases and 4 bases respectively, with 15 bases between them. This CDR3 contains 13 residues. Germline V gene sequence: CDR1 ENHRY, CDR2 SYGVKD. The CDR3 protein is CAMNRDGSTEAFF. Written as DNA, the CDR3 is TGTGCCATGAACAGGGATGGGAGCACTGAAGCTTTCTTT.

The chain employs TRBV11-3 and TRBJ2-7; 7 bases match TRBD2. Germline-derived CDR1 and CDR2 are SGHNT and YENEEA. After removal of 5 bases from V and 1 base from J, the junction contained 14 bases not matched to a gene. This CDR3 is built from 17 residues. CDR3 protein: CASSRSTAGRGSYEQYF. The CDR3 coding sequence is TGTGCCAGCAGCCGTAGTACGGCCGGGCGGGGGTCCTACGAGCAGTACTTC.

The CDR3 region is CASSTGQGGPEAFF. CDR3 nucleotide sequence: TGTGCCAGTAGTACCGGACAGGGTGGGCCTGAAGCTTTCTTT. The rearrangement links TRBV19 to TRBJ1-1; 8 positions agree with TRBD1. CDR1 and CDR2 (germline): LNHDA, SQIVND (reference sequence). V shed 4 bases, J shed 6 bases, and the junction held 7 bases outside the gene matches. The CDR3 spans 14 residues.

The chain combines TRBV18 with TRBJ2-2; D might be TRBD1 (5 bases). This CDR3 spans 16 amino acids. Germline CDR1 and CDR2: KGHSH and LQKENI. V was cut by 3 bases and J by 1 base, with 12 bases left in between. CDR3 residues: CASSPRQSLNTGELFF. CDR3 DNA sequence: TGTGCCAGCTCACCGAGACAGAGCCTGAACACCGGGGAGCTGTTTTTT.

The rearrangement uses TRBV7-8 and TRBJ2-1; 9 nucleotides line up with TRBD2. The CDR3 extends over 15 amino acids. V lost 4 bases and J lost 4; bases outside the gene matches: 5. CDR1 is SGHVS and CDR2 is FQNEAQ in the germline V gene. The CDR3 bases are TGTGCCAGCAGCTCAGCGGGGGGATCTTACAATGAGCAGTTCTTC. This translates into CASSSAGGSYNEQFF.

This clone is a singleton in its sample. This chain connects TRBV14 to TRBJ2-7, with unresolved D. Per the germline V gene, CDR1 is SGHDN and CDR2 is FVKESK. This CDR3 is built from 13 residues. Trimming removed 1 base from V and 3 bases from J, with 7 bases in between. CDR3 protein: CASSQAVVYEQYF. Here the CDR3 DNA reads TGTGCCAGCAGCCAAGCTGTCGTCTACGAGCAGTACTTC.

The gene calls are TRBV7-6 and TRBJ1-1, with TRBD1 as a possible D gene (6 bases). V gave up 1 base and J gave up 14 bases, with 17 bases separating them. The CDR3 loop spans 13 amino acids. In germline, CDR1 is SGHVS, CDR2 FNYEAQ. The CDR3 is CASSLDGGASQFF. The DNA for the CDR3 is TGTGCCAGCAGCTTAGATGGGGGGGCTAGTCAGTTCTTT.

This rearrangement joins TRBV4-2 to TRBJ2-4; maybe TRBD2 (5 bases). V was clipped by 1 base and J by 1 base, with 20 bases between them. Looked up from germline, CDR1 is LGHNA and CDR2 is YNFKEQ. CDR3 length equals 19 residues. The DNA of the CDR3 is TGTGCCAGCAGCCAAGCAAAAGCGGCGCCACCCCGGGCCAAAAACATTCAGTACTTC. Translating it yields CASSQAKAAPPRAKNIQYF.